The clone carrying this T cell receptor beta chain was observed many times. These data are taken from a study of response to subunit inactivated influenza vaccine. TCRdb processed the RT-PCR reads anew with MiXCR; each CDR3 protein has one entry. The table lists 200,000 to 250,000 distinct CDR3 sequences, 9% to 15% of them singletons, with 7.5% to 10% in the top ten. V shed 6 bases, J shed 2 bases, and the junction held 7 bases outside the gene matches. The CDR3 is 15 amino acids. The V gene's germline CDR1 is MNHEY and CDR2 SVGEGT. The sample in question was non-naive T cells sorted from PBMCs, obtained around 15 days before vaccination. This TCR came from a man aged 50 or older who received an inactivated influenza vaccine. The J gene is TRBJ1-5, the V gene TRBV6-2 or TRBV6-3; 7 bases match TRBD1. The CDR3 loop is CASRTGFYGNQPQHF. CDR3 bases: TGTGCCAGCAGGACAGGGTTTTACGGCAATCAGCCCCAGCATTTT.